These 8 T cell receptor beta chains originate from one sample sequenced in a study of shared clonotypes between healthy human individuals. TCRdb keeps only in-frame clones here, not all; method: immunoSEQ multiplex PCR. The sample lists some 1,100,000 clones; approximately 80% were seen once. The sequencing input was memory CD4+ T cells from PBMCs. As to subset: CD45RA-negative fraction. Receptor source: a man between 18 and 29 years old in good health. Some clones in this sample may be carry-over from other donors' samples.

The chain combines TRBV7-9 with TRBJ2-1, with D perhaps TRBD1 or TRBD2 (6 bases each). Germline loops: CDR1 SEHNR, CDR2 FQNEAQ (reference sequence). V was trimmed by 7 bases and J by 8 bases, leaving 27 bases between them. The CDR3 length is 17 residues. This CDR3 is CASIPTRGEMRWDEQFF. The CDR3 DNA is TGTGCCAGCATCCCAACGAGGGGGGAGATGAGGTGGGATGAGCAGTTCTTC.

The chain joins TRBV27 to TRBJ2-6; 9 nucleotides line up with TRBD1. V shed 5 bases, J shed 1 base, and the junction held 9 bases outside the gene matches. The CDR3 has 18 amino acids. Germline-derived CDR1 and CDR2 are MNHEY and SMNVEV (reference sequence). DNA for the CDR3: TGTGCCAGCAGTGCCCGACAGGGGGAGGGGTCTGGGGCCAACGTCCTGACTTTC. Translating gives CASSARQGEGSGANVLTF.

V gene TRBV5-4 combines with J gene TRBJ2-7; either TRBD1 or TRBD2 may fit D (5 bases each). The germline CDR1 and CDR2 sequences are SGHNT and YYREEE (reference sequence). The V and J ends lost 0 bases and 3 bases respectively, with 16 bases between them. This CDR3 contains 16 residues. CDR3 protein: CASSLGRESDVYEQYF. The CDR3 nucleotides read TGTGCCAGCAGCTTGGGCAGGGAGTCGGACGTCTACGAGCAGTACTTC. Full variable domain (rest looked up from reference TRBV5-4 and TRBJ2-7): ETGVTQSPTHLIKTRGQQVTLRCSSQSGHNTVSWYQQALGQGPQFIFQYYREEENGRGNFPPRFSGLQFPNYSSELNVNALELDDSALYLCASSLGRESDVYEQYFGPGTRLTVT.

The chain carries TRBV28 and TRBJ2-7; possibly TRBD2 for D (5 bases). Germline V CDR1 and CDR2: MDHEN, SYDVKM. V was shortened by 3 bases and J by 2 bases, with 11 bases between the two germline ends. CDR3 length: 14 amino acids. CDR3 bases: TGTGCCAGCAGTTTGCCTCTAGCCACCTACGAGCAGTACTTC. Amino acid sequence: CASSLPLATYEQYF.

The rearrangement uses TRBV2 and TRBJ1-1; D gene uncertain. The CDR3 spans 12 residues. Germline V gene lookup returns CDR1 SNHLY and CDR2 FYNNEI. V shed 10 bases and J shed 1 base, with 10 bases lying between them. For the CDR3, the DNA is TGTGCCACGCGCCGGGAGAACACTGAAGCTTTCTTT. It translates to CATRRENTEAFF.

In its sample, this clone was seen many times. One end of the junction is discordant with germline, which a read error may explain. V is TRBV19 and J is TRBJ1-5, with D possibly matching TRBD1 (5 bases). There are 13 residues in the CDR3. Per germline, CDR1 LNHDA and CDR2 SQIVND (reference sequence). DNA for the CDR3: TGCGCCTCGGGGCAGAATTTCAATCAGCCCCAGCATTTT. It codes for CASGQNFNQPQHF.

This clone has just a few counts. The chain is built from TRBV5-6 and TRBJ2-7, with TRBD2 identical over 7 bases. V shed 3 bases and J 2 bases; nucleotides not matched to a gene: 5. The CDR3 contains 14 residues. Germline V gene data show CDR1 as SGHDT and CDR2 as YYEEEE. The CDR3 sequence is CASSWASGTYEQYF. CDR3 DNA: TGTGCCAGCAGCTGGGCTAGCGGAACCTACGAGCAGTACTTC.

This chain uses TRBV21-1 with TRBJ2-5; the table's D call, TRBD1, was not checked against the DNA. TRBV21-1 is given as a pseudogene. This CDR3 spans 15 amino acids. CDR3 nucleotides: TGTGCCAGCAGCCGCAGGGCAGGGGCATGGGAGACCCAGTACTTC. Residues: CASSRRAGAWETQYF.